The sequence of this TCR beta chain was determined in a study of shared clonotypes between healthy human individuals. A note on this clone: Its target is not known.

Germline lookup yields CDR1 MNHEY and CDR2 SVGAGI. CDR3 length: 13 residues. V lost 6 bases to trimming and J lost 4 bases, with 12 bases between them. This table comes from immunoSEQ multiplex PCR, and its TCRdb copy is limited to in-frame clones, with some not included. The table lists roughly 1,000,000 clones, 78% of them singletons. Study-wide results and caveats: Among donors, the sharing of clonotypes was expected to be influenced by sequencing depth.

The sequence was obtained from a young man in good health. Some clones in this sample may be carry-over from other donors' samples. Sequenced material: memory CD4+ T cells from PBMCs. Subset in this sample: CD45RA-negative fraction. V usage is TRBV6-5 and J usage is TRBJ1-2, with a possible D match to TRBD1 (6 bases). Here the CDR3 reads CASRRTGTYGYTF. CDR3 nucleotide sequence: TGTGCCAGCAGACGAACAGGGACCTATGGCTACACCTTC.